This T cell receptor beta chain originates from a study of tumor and adjacent non-tumor tissue in lung cancer. Study background: The cohort had 12 adenocarcinoma, 2 squamous cell and 1 small cell patients. Study-level results: Significantly higher TCR diversity was found in tumor than normal lung.

TCRbeta libraries were built with three rounds of nested PCR, modified from ARM-PCR. Each CDR3 protein is one row after TCRdb ran MiXCR on the multiplex PCR reads. The profile covers about 75,000 distinct CDR3 sequences, with less than 75% appearing a single time and around a quarter taken by the ten largest. Regarding this clonotype: The target antigen is unknown. One end of the junction does not line up with germline, which may come from a read error.

The template was RNA from unsorted bulk tissue. Distant lung tissue was collected more than 3 cm away from the tumor edge. Newly diagnosed lung cancer patients had thoracic surgery in China, August–late 2014, without prior chemotherapy. The germline V gene encodes CDR1 ENHRY and CDR2 SYGVKD. There are 18 residues in the CDR3. The sequence derives from a woman aged 45-59 years with non-small cell lung cancer. The specimen sequenced was distant non-tumor lung tissue. The rearrangement uses TRBV10-3 and TRBJ2-2, with TRBD2 matching 11 bases. The CDR3 DNA sequence: TGTGTCATCAGTCCCGGGACAGGGACTAGCGGTAACACCGGGGAGCTGTTTTTT. Protein product: CVISPGTGTSGNTGELFF.